This note documents a single T cell receptor (beta chain) sequence. The CDR3 is 12 amino acids. The V and J ends lost 3 bases and 6 bases respectively, with 8 bases between them. Here immunoSEQ multiplex PCR was the method, and the copy in TCRdb shows in-frame clones only, minus some. The repertoire holds approximately 360,000 clones, with approximately 87% as singletons. Residents of about two dozen US areas, aged roughly 18 to 89 years, made up the participants. The data derive from a study of blood T cell repertoires in COVID-19. This TCR derives from a woman aged 25 to 45 with acute COVID-19. This chain connects TRBV12-3 or TRBV12-4 to TRBJ1-1; D gene unclear. Sample: PBMCs or T cells enriched from blood (not recorded which). In DNA form, the CDR3 reads TGTGCCAGCAGTTTTGGGGAGTCTGAAGCTTTCTTT. Translated, it gives CASSFGESEAFF.